This TCR beta chain was found in a study of beta chain features in type 1 diabetes. Reverse transcribing all isolated RNA meant expressed TCRB transcripts were sequenced. The repertoire was sequenced with immunoSEQ multiplex PCR; TCRdb's copy has only in-frame clones and lacks some. The sample holds hundreds of thousands of clones, roughly 10% seen once. Notes on the study in general: PCR could preferentially amplify shorter templates, alike in patients and controls. More deletions and fewer insertions at VDJ junctions were found in patients with type 1 diabetes. A closer apparent resemblance between naive, central memory and Treg TCRB repertoires was seen in patients than in healthy donors. There was a moderate but significant shortening of TCRB CDR3s in all four CD4+ subsets of Type 1 diabetes patients.

The CDR3 covers 13 residues. V shed 1 base and J shed 4 bases, with 9 bases lying between them. In germline, CDR1 is SGDLS, CDR2 YYNGEE. This clone was seen a handful of times. The antigen remains unidentified. By way of CD45RO/CCR7/CD25/CD127/CD95/CD27, the CD4+ regulatory, stem cell-like memory, central memory and naive cells were sorted. The TCR was taken from a young man with type 1 diabetes. The chain combines TRBV9 with TRBJ2-7; D is unclear. The sample was naive CD4+ T cells from blood. The CDR3 sequence is CASSVIPEYEQYF. CDR3 DNA sequence: TGTGCCAGCAGCGTAATTCCAGAATACGAGCAGTACTTC.